This T cell receptor (beta chain) was identified in a study of Ad26.COV2.S vaccination and SARS-CoV-2 variants. The study, taken as a whole, reports: Substantial post-vaccination breadth of spike-specific CD8+ and CD4+ T cell responses was reported.

The germline V gene has CDR1 LNHDA and CDR2 SQIVND (reference sequence). The CDR3 extends over 15 amino acids. Trimming cost V 3 bases and J 5 bases; bases outside gene matches: 6. Of note for this clone: Its antigen is as yet unknown.

Sequenced by immunoSEQ multiplex PCR; TCRdb stores in-frame clones only, minus some. The sample carries over 400,000 clones, over 80% recorded once. Indicated treatment: about 20 received Ad26.COV2.S at low or high dose, single or two shots; roughly five received placebo; per-sample allocation not given. Sampling was done on day 63 after the first vaccine or placebo injection. The V and J genes are TRBV19 and TRBJ1-4, with 7 bases identical to TRBD1. This material consisted of peripheral blood, taken in a trial of Ad26.COV2.S vaccine versus placebo. The receptor comes from a person between 18 and 59 years old who received the Ad26.COV2.S COVID-19 vaccine or a placebo. The CDR3 coding sequence is TGTGCCAGTAGTATCCCACAGGGGCGGAATGAAAAACTGTTTTTT. It translates to CASSIPQGRNEKLFF.